A single sample gave rise to the 21 T cell receptor beta chains below, sequenced in a study of technical replicates of blood from a handful of donors. Assay: immunoSEQ multiplex PCR; the TCRdb copy retains only in-frame clones and omits some. Here the sample spans tens of thousands of clones, under 95% being singletons. Sequenced sample: T cells isolated from PBMCs. These receptors were taken from a human donor in good health.

The chain carries TRBV5-8 and TRBJ1-6; D ambiguous. V lost 4 bases and J lost 1, with 12 bases in between. The V gene's germline CDR1 is SGHTS and CDR2 YDEGEE. This CDR3 comprises 16 residues. CDR3 in DNA: TGTGCCAGCAGCCCTTCTTCGGGGTCCTATAATTCACCCCTCCACTTT. Its translation is CASSPSSGSYNSPLHF.

V is TRBV28 and J is TRBJ2-7; D ambiguous. V was trimmed by 8 bases and J by 2 bases, leaving 13 bases between them. This CDR3 is built from 13 residues. From germline, CDR1 is MDHEN and CDR2 SYDVKM. The CDR3 region has the DNA TGTGCCAGCCCCAGTCGAAGTACCTACGAGCAGTACTTC. The encoded protein is CASPSRSTYEQYF.

The chain links TRBV5-4 to TRBJ1-1; D gene ambiguous. The CDR3 has 14 amino acids. The V end lost 0 bases, the J end lost 1 base, and 7 bases lay between the germline ends. Germline-derived CDR1 and CDR2 are SGHNT and YYREEE (reference sequence). The CDR3 DNA is TGTGCCAGCAGCTTGGCCTCGGGGAACACTGAAGCTTTCTTT. It specifies CASSLASGNTEAFF.

This clone was detected only once. The V call is TRBV25-1, the J call TRBJ1-1; 9 bases match TRBD1. CDR1 and CDR2 from the germline V gene are MGHDK and SYGVNS. The CDR3 runs 16 residues. V dropped 4 bases and J dropped 3; count of bases not matched to a gene: 9. CDR3 loop: CASSGDRGNEYTEAFF. The CDR3 coding sequence is TGTGCCAGCAGTGGTGACAGGGGGAATGAGTACACTGAAGCTTTCTTT.

The rearrangement joins TRBV11-2 to TRBJ2-7; D gene ambiguous. Deletions cut 1 base from V and 3 bases from J, with 13 bases between. The CDR3 sequence is 15 residues long. Germline assignment: CDR1 SGHAT and CDR2 FQNNGV. The CDR3 protein is CASSLVSGFGYEQYF. The CDR3, as DNA: TGTGCCAGCAGCTTAGTTTCCGGGTTCGGCTACGAGCAGTACTTC.

The chain employs TRBV6-1 and TRBJ2-1; TRBD2 matches at 9 bases. Germline lookup yields CDR1 MNHNS and CDR2 SASEGT. The V segment lost 6 bases and the J segment 10 bases; nucleotides outside the gene matches: 7. The CDR3 spans 13 residues. Here the CDR3 reads CASRIQREAEQFF. The CDR3 region has the DNA TGTGCCAGCAGAATTCAGCGGGAGGCGGAGCAGTTCTTC.

This clone was detected once. This sequence joins TRBV10-2 and TRBJ1-3; unclear D gene. Trimming shortened V by 6 bases and J by 4 bases, and 10 bases separated the two germline ends. The CDR3 spans 13 residues. Germline CDR1 reads WSHSY; CDR2 reads SAAADI. In DNA form, the CDR3 reads TGCGCCAGCAGGGCCGCTGGCGGAAACACCATATATTTT. As protein: CASRAAGGNTIYF.

V usage is TRBV28 and J usage is TRBJ2-3, with D unresolved. The germline V and J ends were trimmed by 6 bases and 0 bases, with 13 bases remaining between them. The V gene's germline CDR1 is MDHEN and CDR2 SYDVKM. The CDR3 has 15 residues. CDR3 loop: CASSQSDGSTDTQYF. CDR3 sequence (DNA): TGTGCCAGCAGCCAAAGCGACGGAAGCACAGATACGCAGTATTTT.

V gene TRBV29-1 combines with J gene TRBJ2-2; TRBD1 agrees at 11 bases. The germline CDR1 and CDR2 sequences are SQVTM and ANQGSEA. The CDR3 covers 18 residues. V shed 5 bases and J 6 bases; nucleotides not matched to a gene: 17. In DNA form, the CDR3 reads TGCAGCGTTCGGTTACGGCCGGGACAGGGGGTTGTAGCCGGGGAGCTGTTTTTT. Translated: CSVRLRPGQGVVAGELFF.

V usage is TRBV6-1 and J usage is TRBJ1-3; D remains ambiguous. Trimming left V 2 bases short and J 3 bases short, with 8 bases between. Germline CDR1 is MNHNS and CDR2 is SASEGT. The CDR3 covers 14 residues. The DNA of the CDR3 is TGTGCCAGCAGTGAAATCCCAGGTGGAAACACCATATATTTT. It specifies CASSEIPGGNTIYF.

This chain links TRBV2 with TRBJ2-2; no clear D. CDR1 and CDR2 (germline): SNHLY, FYNNEI. The CDR3 covers 14 residues. Between the trimmed V and J ends, which lost 0 bases and 9 bases, there was a span of 11 bases. CDR3 amino acids: CASSEARSMWELFF. CDR3 coding DNA: TGTGCCAGCAGTGAAGCGCGATCGATGTGGGAGCTGTTTTTT.

This chain links TRBV5-1 with TRBJ2-1; TRBD2 is a possible D gene (6 bases). V was trimmed by 2 bases and J by 5 bases, leaving 17 bases between them. The CDR3 extends over 16 amino acids. Per germline, CDR1 SGHRS and CDR2 YFSETQ. CDR3 sequence: CASSLRPGLVDNEQFF. The DNA of the CDR3 is TGCGCCAGCAGCTTACGCCCGGGACTGGTCGACAATGAGCAGTTCTTC.

The J gene is TRBJ2-6, the V gene TRBV29-1; D is unresolved. CDR1 and CDR2 (germline): SQVTM, ANQGSEA. The CDR3 loop spans 15 amino acids. The V and J ends lost 3 bases and 0 bases respectively, with 9 bases between them. The CDR3 sequence: CSVEVSPSGANVLTF. The CDR3 nucleotides read TGCAGCGTTGAGGTTAGTCCCTCTGGGGCCAACGTCCTGACTTTC.

The chain combines TRBV7-6 with TRBJ1-2; D gene uncertain. This CDR3 spans 15 amino acids. The germline V gene has CDR1 SGHVS and CDR2 FNYEAQ. V was shortened by 5 bases and J by 2 bases, with 15 bases between the two germline ends. CDR3 nucleotides: TGTGCCAGCAGCCCCTACGAGGGAGGAAACTATGGCTACACCTTC. Translation gives CASSPYEGGNYGYTF.

The gene calls are TRBV5-1 and TRBJ2-7, with D possibly TRBD2 on 6 matching bases. Deletions cut 0 bases from V and 3 bases from J, with 16 bases between. The germline gives CDR1 SGHRS, CDR2 YFSETQ. The CDR3 covers 16 residues. CDR3 sequence reads: CASSLGTGTYVYEQYF. CDR3 nucleotides: TGCGCCAGCAGCTTGGGGACCGGGACTTATGTCTACGAGCAGTACTTC.

The rearrangement joins TRBV5-1 to TRBJ2-3; 11 bases match TRBD2. Looked up from germline, CDR1 is SGHRS and CDR2 is YFSETQ. With 5 bases clipped from V and 3 bases from J, the junction kept 5 bases outside the gene matches. The CDR3 consists of 15 residues. CDR3 protein: CASSLSGRGTDTQYF. CDR3 nucleotide sequence: TGCGCCAGCAGTCTTAGCGGGAGGGGGACAGATACGCAGTATTTT. The complete variable domain, with remaining parts taken from reference TRBV5-1 and TRBJ2-3, reads KAGVTQTPRYLIKTRGQQVTLSCSPISGHRSVSWYQQTPGQGLQFLFEYFSETQRNKGNFPGRFSGRQFSNSRSEMNVSTLELGDSALYLCASSLSGRGTDTQYFGPGTRLTVL.

The chain links TRBV11-3 to TRBJ2-7; D may be TRBD2 (6 bases). CDR1 SGHNT and CDR2 YENEEA come from the germline V gene. This CDR3 contains 14 residues. V dropped 2 bases and J dropped 5 bases, with 13 bases sitting between them. CDR3: CASSLIGGAHEQYF. The CDR3 DNA sequence: TGTGCCAGCAGCTTAATCGGGGGAGCCCACGAGCAGTACTTC.

The V gene is TRBV4-1, the J gene TRBJ2-1; D gene unclear. Germline CDR1 reads MGHRA; CDR2 reads YSYEKL. V lost 3 bases and J lost 6, with 6 bases in between. The length of the CDR3 is 12 residues. As DNA, the CDR3 is TGCGCCAGCAGCCACAACACCAATGAGCAGTTCTTC. Its protein product is CASSHNTNEQFF.

This clone was found once. The chain has TRBV6-1 and TRBJ1-1; 7 nucleotides match TRBD1. The CDR3 runs 13 residues. CDR1 MNHNS and CDR2 SASEGT come from the germline V gene. V shed 3 bases and J 5 bases; nucleotides not matched to a gene: 3. In nucleotides, the CDR3 is TGTGCCAGCAGTGACCACAGGGGAACTGAAGCTTTCTTT. Its protein is CASSDHRGTEAFF.

In its sample, this clone was seen once. The chain combines TRBV13 with TRBJ2-5, with TRBD2 matching over 14 bases. This CDR3 region has 15 residues. Germline loops: CDR1 PRHDT, CDR2 FYEKMQ (reference sequence). Trimming removed 11 bases from V and 4 bases from J; junction bases left unmatched: 9. The CDR3 reads CAGRLAGGPVETQYF. As DNA, the CDR3 is TGTGCCGGACGACTAGCGGGGGGGCCCGTAGAGACCCAGTACTTC.

CDR3: CASSLALAGGGGNEQFF. Here the CDR3 DNA reads TGCGCCAGCAGCTTGGCGCTAGCGGGAGGGGGGGGCAATGAGCAGTTCTTC. The V gene is TRBV5-1, the J gene TRBJ2-1; 12 positions agree with TRBD2. This CDR3 is built from 17 residues. The ends lost 0 bases at V and 6 bases at J; junction bases unmatched: 7. Germline loops: CDR1 SGHRS, CDR2 YFSETQ.